The rows below give T cell receptor beta chains drawn from one sample of a study of blood T cell repertoires in COVID-19. Some clones are missing from TCRdb's copy, which holds only in-frame ones; the method was immunoSEQ multiplex PCR. The table lists 130,000 to 150,000 clones, 87% of them singletons. Input material: PBMCs or T cells enriched from blood (not recorded which). Every receptor here comes from a woman in her thirties or forties who had been exposed to COVID-19. The CDR3 runs from the conserved cysteine through the conserved F or W. D genes are given only for firm matches. Clone size is stated in some rows and not others, as once, few, many or a class when expanded.

TRBV2	-	once	15	TRBJ1-6	TGTGCCAGCAGTGAAGACGGGGGGCTGATGTCACCCCTCCACTTT	CASSEDGGLMSPLHF
TRBV11-3	-	-	14	TRBJ2-2	TGTGCCAGCAGCGCCCAGGTAGACACCGGGGAGCTGTTTTTT	CASSAQVDTGELFF
TRBV28	-	-	12	TRBJ1-6	TGTGCCAGCCGGGACAACAATTCACCCCTCCACTTT	CASRDNNSPLHF
TRBV3-1/TRBV3-2	TRBD2	-	20	TRBJ2-2	TGTGCCAGCAGCCAACCCTCCGGCTGGGCGGGGGTACCCAAGACCGGGGAGCTGTTTTTT	CASSQPSGWAGVPKTGELFF
TRBV19	TRBD2	-	15	TRBJ2-3	TGTGCCAGTAGTATACTGGCGGGAGGGCCGGATACGCAGTATTTT	CASSILAGGPDTQYF
TRBV10-2	-	-	17	TRBJ1-4	TGCGCCAGCAGTGAGTCCCGGGCGGGGGCAACTAATGAAAAACTGTTTTTT	CASSESRAGATNEKLFF
TRBV4-2	TRBD2	-	17	TRBJ2-3	TGTGCCAGCAGCCAAGCCCTTCGGGGGGGGCGGACAGATACGCAGTATTTT	CASSQALRGGRTDTQYF
TRBV28	TRBD1	-	15	TRBJ1-2	TGTGCCAGCAGTTCGGGACAGGGAAATAACTATGGCTACACCTTC	CASSSGQGNNYGYTF
TRBV5-1	TRBD1	once	16	TRBJ2-6	TGCGCCAGCCGGACAGGGAGTAGCTCTGGGGCCAACGTCCTGACTTTC	CASRTGSSSGANVLTF
TRBV4-3	-	once	15	TRBJ1-2	TGCGCCAGCAGCCAAGCAACGACCGAGCGCTATGGCTACACCTTC	CASSQATTERYGYTF
TRBV2	TRBD1	-	15	TRBJ1-4	TGTGCCAGCAGTGAAGGGGGACAGGGCTGGGAAAAACTGTTTTTT	CASSEGGQGWEKLFF
TRBV29-1	TRBD1	-	14	TRBJ2-2	TGCAGCGTTTCGGGGACAGCTAACACCGGGGAGCTGTTTTTT	CSVSGTANTGELFF
TRBV19	TRBD1	-	15	TRBJ2-2	TGTGCCAGTAGTATCGGGGACAGGAACACCGGGGAGCTGTTTTTT	CASSIGDRNTGELFF
TRBV9	-	-	14	TRBJ1-4	TGTGCCAGCAGCTCCGGACAGAATAATGAAAAACTGTTTTTT	CASSSGQNNEKLFF
TRBV2	-	-	13	TRBJ1-1	TGTGCCAGTCAACAAGGGGGACGGACTGAAGCTTTCTTT	CASQQGGRTEAFF
TRBV19	TRBD1	few	14	TRBJ2-5	TGTGCCAGTCACGACAGGGCGCCTCAAGAGACCCAGTACTTC	CASHDRAPQETQYF
TRBV9	TRBD1	-	16	TRBJ1-1	TGTGCCAGCAGCGCGGACAGGGTGGGATCAAACACTGAAGCTTTCTTT	CASSADRVGSNTEAFF
TRBV10-3	-	few	13	TRBJ1-2	TGTGCCATCAGCAGTGAGGGCAGCTATGGCTACACCTTC	CAISSEGSYGYTF
TRBV6-5	-	once	16	TRBJ1-1	TGTGCCAGCAGTTACTCACCCTCAGGGGTCGGCACTGAAGCTTTCTTT	CASSYSPSGVGTEAFF
TRBV7-6	-	-	15	TRBJ1-1	TGTGCCAGCAGCGTTTTGCCCCAGGGAGGCCCTGAAGCTTTCTTT	CASSVLPQGGPEAFF
TRBV28	-	-	16	TRBJ1-1	TGTGCCAGCAGAAACTCCCTGTCAGGGCTGGGGACTGAAGCTTTCTTT	CASRNSLSGLGTEAFF
TRBV6-1	-	once	16	TRBJ2-1	TGTGCCAGCAGTGGGGCGGACAGTAGCTCCTACAATGAGCAGTTCTTC	CASSGADSSSYNEQFF
TRBV7-3	-	-	13	TRBJ1-1	TGTGCCAGCAGCTTACAGGTGAACACTGAAGCTTTCTTT	CASSLQVNTEAFF
TRBV11-2	TRBD2	-	16	TRBJ2-5	TGTGCCAGCAGCCTGACTAGCGGGGGGACTCGTGAGACCCAGTACTTC	CASSLTSGGTRETQYF
TRBV2	-	few	13	TRBJ2-7	TGTGCCAGCAGTAATACGGGGGTGCGCGAGCAGTACTTC	CASSNTGVREQYF
TRBV4-1	-	once	15	TRBJ1-1	TGCGCCAGCAGCCAAGATCAGAACCCGAACACTGAAGCTTTCTTT	CASSQDQNPNTEAFF
TRBV9	TRBD1	-	15	TRBJ2-7	TGTGCCAGCAGCGTAGAGGACAGGGGGCGTTACGAGCAGTACTTC	CASSVEDRGRYEQYF
TRBV10-1	-	-	13	TRBJ1-6	TGCGCCAGCACTTCGGGGATCGGTACACCCCTCCACTTT	CASTSGIGTPLHF
TRBV7-2	-	-	14	TRBJ1-6	TGTGCCAGCAGCTTAAAATCGCGGCATTCACCCCTCCACTTT	CASSLKSRHSPLHF
TRBV13	TRBD1	-	14	TRBJ1-5	TGTGCCAGCAGCTTGGGACAGCTAGGTCAGCCCCAGCATTTT	CASSLGQLGQPQHF
TRBV7-9	-	-	15	TRBJ2-5	TGTGCCAGCAGCTTAGTCGGTGGGGCCCAAGAGACCCAGTACTTC	CASSLVGGAQETQYF
TRBV15	TRBD1	-	12	TRBJ1-2	TGTGCCACCAGCGCACAGGGGGATGGCTACACCTTC	CATSAQGDGYTF
TRBV7-3	TRBD2	-	18	TRBJ2-5	TGTGCCAGCAGCTTAACACCGACTAGCGGGGGAACTGGAGGGACCCAGTACTTC	CASSLTPTSGGTGGTQYF
TRBV3-1/TRBV3-2	TRBD2	-	17	TRBJ2-5	TGTGCCAGCAGCCACGGGGGCGGGGGGGCCCGAGGAGAGACCCAGTACTTC	CASSHGGGGARGETQYF
TRBV10-2	-	-	12	TRBJ2-1	TGCGCCAGCAGGAGCTCCTACAATGAGCAGTTCTTC	CASRSSYNEQFF
TRBV27	TRBD1	-	14	TRBJ1-6	TGTGCCAGCAGTTACCGACAGGGGGATTCACCCCTCCACTTT	CASSYRQGDSPLHF
TRBV27	-	-	13	TRBJ2-7	TGTGCCAGCAGTTTAGGCAGGGATTGGGAGCAGTACTTC	CASSLGRDWEQYF
TRBV20-1	-	-	11	TRBJ1-1	TGCAGTGCTGCCCAGGGCACTGAAGCTTTCTTT	CSAAQGTEAFF
TRBV13	TRBD1	-	18	TRBJ1-2	TGTGCCAGCAGCTTAGGGCGGAGACAGGGGGCGCCGCACTATGGCTACACCTTC	CASSLGRRQGAPHYGYTF
TRBV28	-	-	14	TRBJ1-1	TGTGCCAGCAGTGGTAATCCAGGGAGGGCTGAAGCTTTCTTT	CASSGNPGRAEAFF
TRBV11-3	TRBD1	-	15	TRBJ2-4	TGTGCCAGCAGCTTAACAGGGGCCCTCGGGGACATTCAGTACTTC	CASSLTGALGDIQYF